What follows are 4 T cell receptor beta chains derived from one specimen sequenced in a study of CD8+CD57+ T cells in acquired aplastic anemia. Those patients picked for sequencing had displayed CD8+CD57+ cell expansion on flow cytometry. The study profiled TCR beta VDJ and CDR3 using genomic DNA as template. TCRdb analysed the reads with MiXCR anew, one entry per CDR3 protein. Among around 210,000 distinct CDR3 sequences listed, less than 75% were seen once. Sequencing input: sorted CD4+, CD8+, or CD8+CD57+ T cells (not recorded which) from PBMCs. The source of these receptors is a human donor with aplastic anemia.

This clonotype was counted only a few times. This sequence joins TRBV24-1 and TRBJ1-2; D remains ambiguous. This CDR3 has 13 residues. Per germline, CDR1 KGHDR and CDR2 SFDVKD. V gave up 4 bases and J gave up 5 bases, with 10 bases separating them. DNA of the CDR3: TGTGCCACCAGTGACCCCCCGGCTTATGGCTACACCTTC. It is translated as CATSDPPAYGYTF.

This clonotype was observed a handful of times. The chain carries TRBV7-9 and TRBJ2-5, with no clear D. Trimming left V 10 bases short and J 4 bases short, with 10 bases between. CDR1 is SEHNR, CDR2 FQNEAQ, per germline (reference sequence). CDR3 length: 11 amino acids. This CDR3 is CAIPGLETQYF. The CDR3 bases are TGTGCCATTCCGGGTCTAGAGACCCAGTACTTC.

V gene TRBV2 combines with J gene TRBJ2-7; TRBD1 is a possible D gene (7 bases). The CDR3 runs to 15 residues. Looked up from germline, CDR1 is SNHLY and CDR2 is FYNNEI. V shed 6 bases and J shed 2 bases, with 17 bases lying between them. This CDR3 reads CASSQQAGQPYEQYF. DNA of the CDR3: TGTGCCAGCAGCCAGCAGGCGGGACAGCCCTACGAGCAGTACTTC.

The V call is TRBV20-1, the J call TRBJ1-1; D remains ambiguous. This CDR3 has 13 amino acids. CDR1 is DFQATT and CDR2 is SNEGSKA in the germline V gene (reference sequence). V lost 7 bases, J lost 4 bases, and 16 bases lay in between. CDR3 sequence (DNA): TGCAGTGGGGCGGGGTTTCGACGCACTGAAGCTTTCTTT. As protein: CSGAGFRRTEAFF.